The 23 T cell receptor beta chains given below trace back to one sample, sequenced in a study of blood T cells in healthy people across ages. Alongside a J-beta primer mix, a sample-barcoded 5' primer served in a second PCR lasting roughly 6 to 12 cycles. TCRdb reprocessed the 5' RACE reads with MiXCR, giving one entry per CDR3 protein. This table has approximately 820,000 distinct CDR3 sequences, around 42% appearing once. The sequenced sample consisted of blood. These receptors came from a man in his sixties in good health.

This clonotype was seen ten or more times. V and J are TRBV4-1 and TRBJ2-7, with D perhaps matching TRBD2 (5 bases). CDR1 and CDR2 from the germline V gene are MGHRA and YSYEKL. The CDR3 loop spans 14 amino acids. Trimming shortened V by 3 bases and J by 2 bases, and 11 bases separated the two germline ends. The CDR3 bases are TGCGCCAGCAGCCACCCACTAGAAACCTACGAGCAGTACTTC. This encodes CASSHPLETYEQYF.

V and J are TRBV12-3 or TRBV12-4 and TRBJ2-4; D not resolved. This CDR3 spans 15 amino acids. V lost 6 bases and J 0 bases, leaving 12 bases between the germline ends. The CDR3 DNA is TGTGCCAGCAGCTATATGATAGTAGCCAAAAACATTCAGTACTTC. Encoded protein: CASSYMIVAKNIQYF.

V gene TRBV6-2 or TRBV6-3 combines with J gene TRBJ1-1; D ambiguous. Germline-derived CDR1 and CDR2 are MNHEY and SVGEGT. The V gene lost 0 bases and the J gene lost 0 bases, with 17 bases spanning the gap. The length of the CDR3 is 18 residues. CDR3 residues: CASSYSYLGGEMNTEAFF. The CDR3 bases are TGTGCCAGCAGTTACTCATACCTGGGCGGGGAAATGAACACTGAAGCTTTCTTT.

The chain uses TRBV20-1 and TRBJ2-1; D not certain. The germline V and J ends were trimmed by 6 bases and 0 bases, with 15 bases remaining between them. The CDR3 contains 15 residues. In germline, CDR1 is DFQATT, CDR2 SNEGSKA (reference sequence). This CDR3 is CSAGQTESSYNEQFF. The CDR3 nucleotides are TGCAGTGCGGGTCAGACGGAGAGCTCCTACAATGAGCAGTTCTTC.

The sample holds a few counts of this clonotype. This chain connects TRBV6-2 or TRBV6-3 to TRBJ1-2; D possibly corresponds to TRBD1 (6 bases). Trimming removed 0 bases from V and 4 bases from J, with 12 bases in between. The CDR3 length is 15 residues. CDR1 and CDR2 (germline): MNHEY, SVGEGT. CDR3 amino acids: CASSYSHSDSYGYTF. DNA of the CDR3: TGTGCCAGCAGTTACTCCCATTCGGACAGCTATGGCTACACCTTC.

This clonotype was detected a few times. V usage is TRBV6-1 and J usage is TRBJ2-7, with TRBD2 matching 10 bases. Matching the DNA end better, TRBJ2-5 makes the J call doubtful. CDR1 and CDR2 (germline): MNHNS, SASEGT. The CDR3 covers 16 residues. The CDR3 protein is CASSEVPAGGQETQYF. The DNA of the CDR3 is TGTGCCAGCAGTGAAGTGCCAGCGGGGGGGCAAGAGACCCAGTACTTC.

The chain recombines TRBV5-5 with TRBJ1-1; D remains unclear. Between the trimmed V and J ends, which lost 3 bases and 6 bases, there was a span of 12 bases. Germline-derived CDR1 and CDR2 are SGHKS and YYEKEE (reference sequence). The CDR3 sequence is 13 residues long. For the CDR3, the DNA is TGTGCCAGCAGCTCCGACTTAAATTCTGAAGCTTTCTTT. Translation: CASSSDLNSEAFF.

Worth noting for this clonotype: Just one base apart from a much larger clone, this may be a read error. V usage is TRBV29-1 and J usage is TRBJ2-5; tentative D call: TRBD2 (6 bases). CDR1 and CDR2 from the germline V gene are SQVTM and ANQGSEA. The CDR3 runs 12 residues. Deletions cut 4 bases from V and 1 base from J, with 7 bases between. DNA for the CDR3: TGCAGCGTTGCCGGGGGCCAAGAGACCCAGTACTTC. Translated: CSVAGGQETQYF.

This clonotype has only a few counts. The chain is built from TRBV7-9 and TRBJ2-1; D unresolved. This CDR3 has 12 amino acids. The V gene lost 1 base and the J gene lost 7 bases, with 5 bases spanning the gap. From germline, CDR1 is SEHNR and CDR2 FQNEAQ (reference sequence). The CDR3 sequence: CASSLGENEQFF. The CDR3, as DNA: TGTGCCAGCAGCTTAGGAGAAAATGAGCAGTTCTTC.

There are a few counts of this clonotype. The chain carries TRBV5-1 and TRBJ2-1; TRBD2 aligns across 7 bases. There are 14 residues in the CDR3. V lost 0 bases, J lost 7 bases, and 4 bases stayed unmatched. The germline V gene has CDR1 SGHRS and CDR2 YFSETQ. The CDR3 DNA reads TGCGCCAGCAGCTTGGAAAGTAGCGGGAATGAGCAGTTCTTC. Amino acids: CASSLESSGNEQFF.

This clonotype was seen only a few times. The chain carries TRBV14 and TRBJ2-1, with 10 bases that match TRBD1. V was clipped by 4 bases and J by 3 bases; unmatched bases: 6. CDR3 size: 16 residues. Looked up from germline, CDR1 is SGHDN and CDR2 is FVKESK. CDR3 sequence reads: CASSRRQGAFYNEQFF. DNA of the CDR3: TGTGCCAGCAGCCGGAGACAGGGGGCCTTCTACAATGAGCAGTTCTTC.

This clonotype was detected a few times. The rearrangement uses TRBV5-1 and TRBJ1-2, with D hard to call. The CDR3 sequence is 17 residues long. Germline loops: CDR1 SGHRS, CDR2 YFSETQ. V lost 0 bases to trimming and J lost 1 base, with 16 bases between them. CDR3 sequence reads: CASSLGTSRLHNYGYTF. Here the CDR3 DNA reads TGCGCCAGCAGCTTGGGGACCTCACGACTACATAACTATGGCTACACCTTC.

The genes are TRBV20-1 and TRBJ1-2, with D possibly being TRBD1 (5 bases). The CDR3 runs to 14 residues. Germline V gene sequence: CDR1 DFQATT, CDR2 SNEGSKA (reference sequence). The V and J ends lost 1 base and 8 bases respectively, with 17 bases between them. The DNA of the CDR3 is TGCAGTGCTAGAGTCGGTGATTTTGAGGGGGGCTACACCTTC. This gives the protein CSARVGDFEGGYTF.

The DNA of the CDR3 is TGTGCCAGCAGCTTAGTCGGGATCGGATATGGCTACACCTTC. It translates to CASSLVGIGYGYTF. J is TRBJ1-2 and V is TRBV7-2; no clear D gene. This CDR3 is built from 14 residues. The germline V and J ends were trimmed by 1 base and 5 bases, with 11 bases remaining between them. Per the germline V gene, CDR1 is SGHTA and CDR2 is FQGNSA. Full variable domain (rest looked up from reference TRBV7-2 and TRBJ1-2): GAGVSQSPSNKVTEKGKDVELRCDPISGHTALYWYRQSLGQGLEFLIYFQGNSAPDKSGLPSDRFSAERTGGSVSTLTIQRTQQEDSAVYLCASSLVGIGYGYTFGSGTRLTVV.

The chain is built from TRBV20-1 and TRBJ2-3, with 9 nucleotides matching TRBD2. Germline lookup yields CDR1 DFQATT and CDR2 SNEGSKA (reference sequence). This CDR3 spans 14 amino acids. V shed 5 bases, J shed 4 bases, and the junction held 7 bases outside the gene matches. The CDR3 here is CSASGAGGPDTQYF. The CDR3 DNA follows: TGCAGTGCTTCAGGGGCGGGGGGGCCAGATACGCAGTATTTT.

The CDR3 region is CASSWGGAKNIQYF. CDR3 bases: TGTGCCAGCAGTTGGGGGGGCGCCAAAAACATTCAGTACTTC. V and J are TRBV6-2 or TRBV6-3 and TRBJ2-4; TRBD2 is a possible D gene (7 bases). The CDR3 spans 14 residues. Deletions cut 4 bases from V and 1 base from J, with 8 bases between. The germline V gene encodes CDR1 MNHEY and CDR2 SVGEGT.

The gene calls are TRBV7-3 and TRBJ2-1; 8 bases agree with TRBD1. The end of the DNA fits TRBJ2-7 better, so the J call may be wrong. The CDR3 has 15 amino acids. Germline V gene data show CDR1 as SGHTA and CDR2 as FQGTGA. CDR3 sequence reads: CASRPGGTGGNEQYF. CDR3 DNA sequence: TGTGCCAGCAGACCAGGCGGGACAGGTGGGAATGAGCAGTACTTC.

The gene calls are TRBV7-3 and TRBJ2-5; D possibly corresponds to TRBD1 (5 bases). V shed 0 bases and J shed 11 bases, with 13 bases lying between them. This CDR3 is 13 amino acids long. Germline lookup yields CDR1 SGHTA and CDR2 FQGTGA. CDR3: CASSLTKQTEQYF. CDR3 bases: TGTGCCAGCAGCTTAACGAAACAGACAGAGCAGTACTTC.

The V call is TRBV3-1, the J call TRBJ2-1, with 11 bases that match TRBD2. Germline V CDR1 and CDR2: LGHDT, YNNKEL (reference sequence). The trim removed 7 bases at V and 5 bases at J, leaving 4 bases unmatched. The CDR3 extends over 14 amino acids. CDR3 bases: TGTGCCAGCAACCTAGCGGGGGGTCACAATGAGCAGTTCTTC. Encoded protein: CASNLAGGHNEQFF.

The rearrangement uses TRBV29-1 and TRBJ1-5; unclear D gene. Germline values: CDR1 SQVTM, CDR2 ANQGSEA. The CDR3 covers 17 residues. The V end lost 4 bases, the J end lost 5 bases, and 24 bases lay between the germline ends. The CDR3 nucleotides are TGCAGCGTTGTAGGAGACAAGCCCGAGACGAGCGATCAGCCCCAGCATTTT. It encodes CSVVGDKPETSDQPQHF.

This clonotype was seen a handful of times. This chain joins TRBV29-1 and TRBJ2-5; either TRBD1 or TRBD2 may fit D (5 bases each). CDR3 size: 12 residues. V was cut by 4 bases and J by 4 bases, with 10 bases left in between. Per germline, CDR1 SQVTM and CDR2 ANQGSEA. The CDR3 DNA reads TGCAGCGTTGTGGGGGTGCGAGAGACCCAGTACTTC. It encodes CSVVGVRETQYF.

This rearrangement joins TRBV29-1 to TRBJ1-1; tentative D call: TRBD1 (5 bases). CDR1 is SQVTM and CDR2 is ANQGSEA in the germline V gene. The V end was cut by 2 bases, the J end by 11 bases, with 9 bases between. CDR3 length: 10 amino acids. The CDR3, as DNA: TGCAGCGTTGAAACAGGAAGGGCTTTCTTT. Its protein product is CSVETGRAFF.

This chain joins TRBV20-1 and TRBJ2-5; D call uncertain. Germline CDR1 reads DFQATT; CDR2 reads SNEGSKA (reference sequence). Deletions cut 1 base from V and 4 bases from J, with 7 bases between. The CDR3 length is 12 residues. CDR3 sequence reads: CSARAPRETQYF. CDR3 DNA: TGCAGTGCTAGAGCCCCCCGAGAGACCCAGTACTTC.